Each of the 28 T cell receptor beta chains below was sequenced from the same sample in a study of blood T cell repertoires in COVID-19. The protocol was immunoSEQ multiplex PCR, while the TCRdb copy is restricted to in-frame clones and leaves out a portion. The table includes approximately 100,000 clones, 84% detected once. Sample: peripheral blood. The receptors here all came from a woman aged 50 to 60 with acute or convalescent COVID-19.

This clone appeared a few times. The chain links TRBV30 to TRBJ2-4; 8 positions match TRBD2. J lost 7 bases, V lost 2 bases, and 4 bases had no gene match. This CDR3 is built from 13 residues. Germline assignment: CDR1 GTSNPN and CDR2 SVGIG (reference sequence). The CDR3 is CAWSPGLANIQYF. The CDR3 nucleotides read TGTGCCTGGAGTCCCGGACTAGCCAACATTCAGTACTTC.

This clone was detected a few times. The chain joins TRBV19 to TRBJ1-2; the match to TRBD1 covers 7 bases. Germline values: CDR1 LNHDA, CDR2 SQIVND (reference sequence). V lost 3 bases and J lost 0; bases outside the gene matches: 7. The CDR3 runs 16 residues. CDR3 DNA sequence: TGTGCCAGTAGTATCAGGGGGGACCCCCCTAACTATGGCTACACCTTC. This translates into CASSIRGDPPNYGYTF.

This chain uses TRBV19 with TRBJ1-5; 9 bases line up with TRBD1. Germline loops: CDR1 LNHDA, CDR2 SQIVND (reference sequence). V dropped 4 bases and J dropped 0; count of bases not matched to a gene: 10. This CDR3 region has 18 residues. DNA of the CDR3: TGTGCCAGTAGTAGGGACAGGGAGTTCACCGATAGCAATCAGCCCCAGCATTTT. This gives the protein CASSRDREFTDSNQPQHF. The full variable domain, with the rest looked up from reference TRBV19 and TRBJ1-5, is DGGITQSPKYLFRKEGQNVTLSCEQNLNHDAMYWYRQDPGQGLRLIYYSQIVNDFQKGDIAEGYSVSREKKESFPLTVTSAQKNPTAFYLCASSRDREFTDSNQPQHFGDGTRLSIL.

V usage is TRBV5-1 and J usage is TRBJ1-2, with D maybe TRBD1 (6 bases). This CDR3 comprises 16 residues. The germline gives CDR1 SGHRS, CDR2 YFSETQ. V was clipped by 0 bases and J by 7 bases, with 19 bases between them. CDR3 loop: CASSLAVAAVGGGYTF. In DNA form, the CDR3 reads TGCGCCAGCAGCTTGGCCGTAGCAGCCGTAGGGGGTGGCTACACCTTC. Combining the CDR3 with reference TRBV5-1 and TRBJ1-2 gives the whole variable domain KAGVTQTPRYLIKTRGQQVTLSCSPISGHRSVSWYQQTPGQGLQFLFEYFSETQRNKGNFPGRFSGRQFSNSRSEMNVSTLELGDSALYLCASSLAVAAVGGGYTFGSGTRLTVV.

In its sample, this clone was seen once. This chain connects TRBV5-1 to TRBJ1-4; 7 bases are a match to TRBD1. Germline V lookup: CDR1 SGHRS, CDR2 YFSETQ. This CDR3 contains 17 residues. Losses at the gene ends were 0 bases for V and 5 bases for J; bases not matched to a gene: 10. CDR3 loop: CASSLAGLGQPNEKLFF. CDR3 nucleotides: TGCGCCAGCAGCTTGGCAGGGTTGGGACAGCCAAATGAAAAACTGTTTTTT.

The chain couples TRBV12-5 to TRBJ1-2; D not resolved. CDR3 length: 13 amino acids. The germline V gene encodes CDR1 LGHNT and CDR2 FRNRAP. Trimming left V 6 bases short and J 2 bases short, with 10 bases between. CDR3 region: CASGPGGNYGYTF. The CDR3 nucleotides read TGTGCTAGTGGCCCTGGAGGGAACTATGGCTACACCTTC. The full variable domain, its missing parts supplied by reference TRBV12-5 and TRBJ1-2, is DARVTQTPRHKVTEMGQEVTMRCQPILGHNTVFWYRQTMMQGLELLAYFRNRAPLDDSGMPKDRFSAEMPDATLATLKIQPSEPRDSAVYFCASGPGGNYGYTFGSGTRLTVV.

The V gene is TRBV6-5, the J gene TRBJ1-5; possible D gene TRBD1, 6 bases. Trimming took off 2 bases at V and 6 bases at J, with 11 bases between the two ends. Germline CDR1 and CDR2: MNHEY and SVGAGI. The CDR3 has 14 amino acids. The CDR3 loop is CASSYAAGVQPQHF. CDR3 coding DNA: TGTGCCAGCAGTTACGCGGCAGGGGTTCAGCCCCAGCATTTT.

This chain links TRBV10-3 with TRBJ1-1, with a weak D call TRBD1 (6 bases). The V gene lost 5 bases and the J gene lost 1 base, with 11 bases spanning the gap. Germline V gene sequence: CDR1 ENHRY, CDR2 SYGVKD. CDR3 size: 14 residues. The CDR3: CAISMTGTNTEAFF. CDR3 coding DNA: TGTGCCATCAGTATGACAGGCACGAACACTGAAGCTTTCTTT.

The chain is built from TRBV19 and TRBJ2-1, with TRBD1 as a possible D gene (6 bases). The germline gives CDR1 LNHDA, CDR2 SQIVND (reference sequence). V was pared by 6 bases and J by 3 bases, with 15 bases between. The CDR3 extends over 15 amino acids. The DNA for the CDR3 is TGTGCCAGTAGGGGCCCACAGGGCAGCTACAATGAGCAGTTCTTC. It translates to CASRGPQGSYNEQFF.

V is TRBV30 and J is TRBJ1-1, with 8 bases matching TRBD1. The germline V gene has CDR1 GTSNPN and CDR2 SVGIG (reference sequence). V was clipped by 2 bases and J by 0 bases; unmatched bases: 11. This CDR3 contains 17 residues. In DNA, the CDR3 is TGTGCCTGGAGTACCCAGGGGGCGATTCCTTTGAACACTGAAGCTTTCTTT. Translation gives CAWSTQGAIPLNTEAFF.

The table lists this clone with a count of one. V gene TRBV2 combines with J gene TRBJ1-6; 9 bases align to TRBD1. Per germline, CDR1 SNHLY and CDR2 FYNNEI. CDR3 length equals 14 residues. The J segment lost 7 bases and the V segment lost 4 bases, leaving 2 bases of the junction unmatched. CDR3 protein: CASSADRGNSPLHF. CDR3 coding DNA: TGTGCCAGCAGTGCGGACAGGGGCAATTCACCCCTCCACTTT.

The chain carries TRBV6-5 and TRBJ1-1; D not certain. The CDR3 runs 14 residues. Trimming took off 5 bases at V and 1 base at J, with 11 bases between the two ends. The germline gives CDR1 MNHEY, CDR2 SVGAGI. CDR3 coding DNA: TGTGCCAGCAGTCCCCGGGTTTCGAACACTGAAGCTTTCTTT. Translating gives CASSPRVSNTEAFF.

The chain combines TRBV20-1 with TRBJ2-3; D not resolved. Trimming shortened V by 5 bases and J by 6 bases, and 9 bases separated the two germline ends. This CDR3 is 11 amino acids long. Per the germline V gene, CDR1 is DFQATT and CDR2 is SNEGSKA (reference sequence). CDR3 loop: CSAAIPDTQYF. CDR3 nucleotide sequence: TGCAGTGCTGCTATTCCGGATACGCAGTATTTT.

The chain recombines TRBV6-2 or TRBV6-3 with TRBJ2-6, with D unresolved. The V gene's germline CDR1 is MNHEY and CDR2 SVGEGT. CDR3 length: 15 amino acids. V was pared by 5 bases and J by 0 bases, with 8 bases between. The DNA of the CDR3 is TGTGCCAGCAGTCCAGGTTACTCTGGGGCCAACGTCCTGACTTTC. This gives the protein CASSPGYSGANVLTF.

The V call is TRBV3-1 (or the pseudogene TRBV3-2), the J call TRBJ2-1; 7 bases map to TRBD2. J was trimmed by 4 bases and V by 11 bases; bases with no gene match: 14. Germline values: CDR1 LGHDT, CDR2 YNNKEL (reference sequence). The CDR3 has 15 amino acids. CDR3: CASTTRTRGYNEQFF. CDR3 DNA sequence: TGTGCCTCTACAACTCGGACTAGGGGTTACAATGAGCAGTTCTTC.

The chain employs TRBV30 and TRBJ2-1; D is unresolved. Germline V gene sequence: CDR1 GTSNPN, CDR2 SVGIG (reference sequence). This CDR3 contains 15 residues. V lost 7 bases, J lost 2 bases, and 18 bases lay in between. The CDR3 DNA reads TGTGCCTCCCCCTCGAGCCGTGGTACCTACAATGAGCAGTTCTTC. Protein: CASPSSRGTYNEQFF.

CDR3 sequence: CASSGPGQGAMNTGELFF. CDR3 DNA: TGTGCCAGCAGCGGACCGGGACAGGGGGCTATGAACACCGGGGAGCTGTTTTTT. This chain uses TRBV7-8 with TRBJ2-2; 12 bases line up with TRBD1. After removal of 5 bases from V and 1 base from J, the junction contained 8 bases not matched to a gene. Germline CDR1 reads SGHVS; CDR2 reads FQNEAQ. CDR3 length: 18 amino acids.

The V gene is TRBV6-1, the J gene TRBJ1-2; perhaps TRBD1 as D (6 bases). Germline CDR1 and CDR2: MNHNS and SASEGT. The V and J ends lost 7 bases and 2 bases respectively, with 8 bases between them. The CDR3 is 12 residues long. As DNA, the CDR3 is TGTGCCAGCATCCAGGGGAACTATGGCTACACCTTC. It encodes CASIQGNYGYTF.

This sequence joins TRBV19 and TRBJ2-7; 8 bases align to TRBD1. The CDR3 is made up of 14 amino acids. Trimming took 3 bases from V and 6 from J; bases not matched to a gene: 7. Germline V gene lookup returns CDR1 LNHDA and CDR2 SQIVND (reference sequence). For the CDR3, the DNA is TGTGCCAGTAGTATTTCGGACAGGGATAGCGAGCAGTACTTC. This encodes CASSISDRDSEQYF. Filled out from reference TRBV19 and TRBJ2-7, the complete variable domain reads DGGITQSPKYLFRKEGQNVTLSCEQNLNHDAMYWYRQDPGQGLRLIYYSQIVNDFQKGDIAEGYSVSREKKESFPLTVTSAQKNPTAFYLCASSISDRDSEQYFGPGTRLTVT.

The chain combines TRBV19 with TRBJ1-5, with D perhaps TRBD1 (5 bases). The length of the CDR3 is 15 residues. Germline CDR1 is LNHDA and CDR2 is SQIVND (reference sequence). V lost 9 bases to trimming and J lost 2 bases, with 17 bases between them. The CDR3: CASRGAGVGNQPQHF. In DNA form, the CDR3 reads TGTGCCAGCCGCGGGGCCGGCGTCGGCAATCAGCCCCAGCATTTT.

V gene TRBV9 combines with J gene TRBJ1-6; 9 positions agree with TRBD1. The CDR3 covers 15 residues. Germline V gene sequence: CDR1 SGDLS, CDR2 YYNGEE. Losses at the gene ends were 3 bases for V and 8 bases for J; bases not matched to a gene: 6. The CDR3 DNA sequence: TGTGCCAGCAGCGCTCAGGGACAGGGCGATTCACCCCTCCACTTT. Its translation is CASSAQGQGDSPLHF.

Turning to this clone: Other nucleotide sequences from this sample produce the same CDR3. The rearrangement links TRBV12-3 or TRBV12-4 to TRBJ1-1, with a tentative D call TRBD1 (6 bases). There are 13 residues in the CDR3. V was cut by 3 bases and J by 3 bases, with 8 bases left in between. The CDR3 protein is CASSLKGDTEAFF. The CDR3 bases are TGTGCCAGCAGTTTGAAGGGGGACACTGAAGCTTTCTTT.

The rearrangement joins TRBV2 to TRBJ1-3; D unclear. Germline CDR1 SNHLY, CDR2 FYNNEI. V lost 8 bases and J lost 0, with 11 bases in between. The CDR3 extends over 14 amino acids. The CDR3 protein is CASFDGSSGNTIYF. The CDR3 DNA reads TGTGCCAGCTTCGACGGGAGCTCTGGAAACACCATATATTTT.

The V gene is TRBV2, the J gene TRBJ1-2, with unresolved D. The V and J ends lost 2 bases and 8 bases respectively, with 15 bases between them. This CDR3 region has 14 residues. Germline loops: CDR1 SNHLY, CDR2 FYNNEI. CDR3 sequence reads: CASSEPNGLRGYTF. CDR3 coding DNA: TGTGCCAGCAGTGAACCAAACGGACTTCGGGGCTACACCTTC.

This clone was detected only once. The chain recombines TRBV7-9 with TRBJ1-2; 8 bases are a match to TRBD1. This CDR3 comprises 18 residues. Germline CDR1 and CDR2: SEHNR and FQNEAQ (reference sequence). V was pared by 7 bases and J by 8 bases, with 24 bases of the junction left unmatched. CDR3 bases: TGTGCCAGCAACCCGTCCCCCGGGACAGGAGGCCGGAGTTGGGGCTACACCTTC. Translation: CASNPSPGTGGRSWGYTF.

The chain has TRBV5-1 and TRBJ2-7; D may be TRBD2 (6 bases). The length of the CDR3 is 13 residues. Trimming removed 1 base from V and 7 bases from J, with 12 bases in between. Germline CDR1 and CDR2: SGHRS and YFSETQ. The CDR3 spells CASSLSAGWEQYF. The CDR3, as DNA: TGCGCCAGCAGCTTGTCAGCGGGTTGGGAGCAGTACTTC.

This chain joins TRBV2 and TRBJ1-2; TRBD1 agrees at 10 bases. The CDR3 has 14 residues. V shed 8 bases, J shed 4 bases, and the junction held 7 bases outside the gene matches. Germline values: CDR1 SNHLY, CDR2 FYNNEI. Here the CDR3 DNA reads TGTGCCAGCTCGGGACAGGGGAACCGCTATGGCTACACCTTC. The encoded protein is CASSGQGNRYGYTF.

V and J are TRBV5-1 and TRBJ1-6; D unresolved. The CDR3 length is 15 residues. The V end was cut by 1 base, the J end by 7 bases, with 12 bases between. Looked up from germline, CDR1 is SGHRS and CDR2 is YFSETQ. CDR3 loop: CASSLSANQNSPLHF. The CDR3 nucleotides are TGCGCCAGCAGCTTGAGCGCCAACCAAAATTCACCCCTCCACTTT. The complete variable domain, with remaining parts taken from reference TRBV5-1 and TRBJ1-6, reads KAGVTQTPRYLIKTRGQQVTLSCSPISGHRSVSWYQQTPGQGLQFLFEYFSETQRNKGNFPGRFSGRQFSNSRSEMNVSTLELGDSALYLCASSLSANQNSPLHFGNGTRLTVT.